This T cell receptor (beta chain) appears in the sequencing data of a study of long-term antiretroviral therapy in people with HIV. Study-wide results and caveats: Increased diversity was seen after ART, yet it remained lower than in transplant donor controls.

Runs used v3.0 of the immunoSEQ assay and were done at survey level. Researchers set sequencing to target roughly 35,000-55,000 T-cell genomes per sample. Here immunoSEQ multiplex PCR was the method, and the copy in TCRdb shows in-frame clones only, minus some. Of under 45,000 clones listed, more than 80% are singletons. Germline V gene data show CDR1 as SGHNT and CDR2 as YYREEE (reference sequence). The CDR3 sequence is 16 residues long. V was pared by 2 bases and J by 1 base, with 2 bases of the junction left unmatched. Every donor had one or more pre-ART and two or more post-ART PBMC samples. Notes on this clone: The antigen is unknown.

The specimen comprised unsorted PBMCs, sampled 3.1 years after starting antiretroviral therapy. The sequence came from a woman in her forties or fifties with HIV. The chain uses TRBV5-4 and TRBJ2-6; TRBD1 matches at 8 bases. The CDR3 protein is CASSLTGGSGANVLTF. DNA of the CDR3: TGTGCCAGCAGCTTAACAGGGGGGTCTGGGGCCAACGTCCTGACTTTC.